The 27 T cell receptor beta chains below were found in one sample sequenced in a study of shared clonotypes between healthy human individuals. Only in-frame clones appear in the TCRdb table, and some are missing; sequencing was by immunoSEQ multiplex PCR. This table has roughly 590,000 clones, nearly 97% appearing once. The naive CD8 population came from CD45RO-negative cells selected for CCR7, without terminally differentiated effector memory CD45RA+ cells. The sequenced sample consisted of naive CD8+ T cells sorted from blood. The receptors stem from a woman aged 25 to 39 in good health.

This rearrangement joins TRBV19 to TRBJ1-2; D not resolved. Germline lookup yields CDR1 LNHDA and CDR2 SQIVND (reference sequence). V lost 8 bases to trimming and J lost 7 bases, with 17 bases between them. The CDR3 is made up of 13 amino acids. The CDR3 spells CASWIGPTGGYTF. The CDR3 DNA follows: TGTGCCAGTTGGATAGGACCTACCGGTGGCTACACCTTC.

The J gene is TRBJ2-2, the V gene TRBV13; tentatively, D is TRBD1 (6 bases). V lost 1 base and J 5 bases, leaving 11 bases between the germline ends. CDR1 PRHDT and CDR2 FYEKMQ come from the germline V gene (reference sequence). This CDR3 comprises 15 residues. The CDR3 spells CASSLARGWTGELFF. The CDR3 DNA follows: TGTGCCAGCAGCTTAGCCAGGGGATGGACCGGGGAGCTGTTTTTT. The whole variable domain, remainder taken from reference TRBV13 and TRBJ2-2, is AAGVIQSPRHLIKEKRETATLKCYPIPRHDTVYWYQQGPGQDPQFLISFYEKMQSDKGSIPDRFSAQQFSDYHSELNMSSLELGDSALYFCASSLARGWTGELFFGEGSRLTVL.

The chain carries TRBV28 and TRBJ2-5; tentative D call: TRBD1 (5 bases). This CDR3 region has 15 residues. The germline V gene has CDR1 MDHEN and CDR2 SYDVKM. V was pared by 5 bases and J by 1 base, with 14 bases between. CDR3 region: CASSLQTEAQETQYF. The CDR3, as DNA: TGTGCCAGCAGTCTCCAGACAGAAGCCCAAGAGACCCAGTACTTC.

V gene TRBV7-9 combines with J gene TRBJ2-7, with D possibly being TRBD2 (6 bases). Germline loops: CDR1 SEHNR, CDR2 FQNEAQ (reference sequence). Deletions cut 5 bases from V and 1 base from J, with 12 bases between. CDR3 length equals 14 residues. The DNA for the CDR3 is TGTGCCAGCAGCGTCGGAGGGAGATCCTACGAGCAGTACTTC. Amino acid sequence: CASSVGGRSYEQYF.

The chain links TRBV27 to TRBJ2-3; 16 nucleotides line up with TRBD2. The germline V gene encodes CDR1 MNHEY and CDR2 SMNVEV (reference sequence). V dropped 7 bases and J dropped 8; count of bases not matched to a gene: 6. This CDR3 comprises 15 residues. The CDR3 region is CASTTGTSGRGTQYF. Here the CDR3 DNA reads TGTGCCAGCACGACCGGGACTAGCGGGAGGGGTACGCAGTATTTT.

The V call is TRBV15, the J call TRBJ1-5, with unresolved D. Trimming removed 4 bases from V and 0 bases from J, with 4 bases in between. Germline lookup yields CDR1 LNHNV and CDR2 YYDKDF (reference sequence). The CDR3 spans 13 residues. This CDR3 is CATSTSSNQPQHF. CDR3 DNA: TGTGCCACCAGCACCTCTAGCAATCAGCCCCAGCATTTT.

This clone has only one observation. J is TRBJ1-5 and V is TRBV6-5, with TRBD1 matching over 10 bases. This CDR3 is built from 15 residues. V was pared by 8 bases and J by 4 bases, with 8 bases of the junction left unmatched. Germline V gives CDR1 MNHEY, CDR2 SVGAGI. The CDR3: CASRTGQGVNQPQHF. CDR3 in DNA: TGTGCCAGCCGAACCGGACAGGGGGTTAATCAGCCCCAGCATTTT.

The chain carries TRBV7-9 and TRBJ2-7; no firm D call. The germline V and J ends were trimmed by 2 bases and 2 bases, with 7 bases remaining between them. Germline loops: CDR1 SEHNR, CDR2 FQNEAQ (reference sequence). CDR3 length: 13 amino acids. In nucleotides, the CDR3 is TGTGCCAGCAGCTTATCTTCGGCCTACGAGCAGTACTTC. Translation: CASSLSSAYEQYF.

This sequence joins TRBV6-4 and TRBJ2-7; TRBD2 matches 7 bases. The CDR3 consists of 15 residues. Germline loops: CDR1 MRHNA, CDR2 SNTAGT. V shed 2 bases, J shed 2 bases, and the junction held 6 bases outside the gene matches. The CDR3 spells CASSDPRGTTYEQYF. The CDR3 DNA reads as TGTGCCAGCAGTGACCCAAGAGGGACTACCTACGAGCAGTACTTC.

To note about this clone: In the same sample, other DNA sequences code for this CDR3. The chain is built from TRBV27 and TRBJ2-7; D is undetermined. This CDR3 comprises 13 residues. The V gene lost 3 bases and the J gene lost 0 bases, with 6 bases spanning the gap. Germline CDR1 MNHEY, CDR2 SMNVEV (reference sequence). In nucleotides, the CDR3 is TGTGCCAGCAGTTTGGCGGACTCCTACGAGCAGTACTTC. Translation: CASSLADSYEQYF.

DNA of the CDR3: TGTGCCTGGAGTCTGACTAGAAGCAATGAGCAGTTCTTC. It encodes CAWSLTRSNEQFF. This chain joins TRBV30 and TRBJ2-1; D might be TRBD2 (6 bases). Per germline, CDR1 GTSNPN and CDR2 SVGIG (reference sequence). Between the trimmed V and J ends, which lost 2 bases and 6 bases, there was a span of 11 bases. CDR3 length: 13 amino acids.

The J gene is TRBJ2-3, the V gene TRBV4-2; 10 bases map to TRBD2. Losses at the gene ends were 1 base for V and 5 bases for J; bases not matched to a gene: 6. CDR1 is LGHNA, CDR2 YNFKEQ, per germline. This CDR3 spans 16 amino acids. The CDR3: CASSQGLAGAVDTQYF. CDR3 DNA: TGTGCCAGCAGCCAAGGCCTAGCGGGAGCCGTAGATACGCAGTATTTT.

The V call is TRBV11-1, the J call TRBJ2-7, with 11 bases fitting TRBD2. V lost 7 bases and J lost 0; bases outside the gene matches: 11. CDR3 length: 17 residues. Germline V gene sequence: CDR1 SGHAT, CDR2 FQDESV (reference sequence). The CDR3 bases are TGTGCCAGCACCGGACTAGCGGGCCTTTCCCCCTCCTACGAGCAGTACTTC. Translating it yields CASTGLAGLSPSYEQYF.

The rearrangement links TRBV5-6 to TRBJ2-7; tentatively, D is TRBD2 (5 bases). CDR1 and CDR2 (germline): SGHDT, YYEEEE. Trimming stripped 4 bases from V and 4 bases from J, with 9 bases between. CDR3 length: 12 amino acids. CDR3 sequence reads: CASSVGVYEQYF. The CDR3 DNA reads TGTGCCAGCAGCGTGGGAGTTTACGAGCAGTACTTC.

This chain uses TRBV27 with TRBJ2-7, with D possibly TRBD1 on 6 matching bases. The CDR3 runs to 19 residues. In germline, CDR1 is MNHEY, CDR2 SMNVEV (reference sequence). Deletions cut 11 bases from V and 0 bases from J, with 32 bases between. The CDR3 here is CAPSLGPLSPGQPSYEQYF. The CDR3 DNA reads TGTGCCCCCAGTTTAGGTCCCCTGTCCCCCGGACAGCCCTCCTACGAGCAGTACTTC.

This clone was found once. J is TRBJ2-7 and V is TRBV6-1, with D possibly matching TRBD2 (6 bases). Germline V gene sequence: CDR1 MNHNS, CDR2 SASEGT. The CDR3 is 14 amino acids. Between the trimmed V and J ends, which lost 11 bases and 0 bases, there was a span of 17 bases. CDR3 amino acids: CAVPGTSSSYEQYF. DNA for the CDR3: TGTGCCGTACCCGGGACTTCGAGCTCCTACGAGCAGTACTTC.

The gene calls are TRBV28 and TRBJ2-1; 8 bases map to TRBD2. The CDR3 totals 16 residues. Germline values: CDR1 MDHEN, CDR2 SYDVKM. Trimming at V came to 5 bases and at J to 6 bases, leaving 12 bases not matched to a gene. For the CDR3, the DNA is TGTGCCAGCAGTCAAACCGGGACTAGGCGGTTCAATGAGCAGTTCTTC. It yields the protein CASSQTGTRRFNEQFF.

The chain recombines TRBV4-2 with TRBJ2-1, with D unresolved. The CDR3 runs 16 residues. Trimming cost V 0 bases and J 9 bases, with 18 bases left between them. Germline CDR1 is LGHNA and CDR2 is YNFKEQ. CDR3 protein: CASSQEDGILSGEQFF. In DNA form, the CDR3 reads TGTGCCAGCAGCCAAGAAGACGGTATATTGTCTGGTGAGCAGTTCTTC.

The rearrangement joins TRBV7-6 to TRBJ2-7; TRBD2 matches at 7 bases. The CDR3 is made up of 15 amino acids. Unmatched junction bases numbered 11, after V lost 5 bases and J lost 4 bases. Germline V lookup: CDR1 SGHVS, CDR2 FNYEAQ. CDR3 DNA sequence: TGTGCCAGCAGCCCCTTACTAGCGACTCCGTACGAGCAGTACTTC. It yields the protein CASSPLLATPYEQYF.

This clone came up a few times. This rearrangement joins TRBV29-1 to TRBJ2-3; possibly TRBD2 for D (5 bases). CDR3 length: 14 residues. Trimming shortened V by 4 bases and J by 0 bases, and 11 bases separated the two germline ends. Germline V gives CDR1 SQVTM, CDR2 ANQGSEA. The chain's CDR3 is CSVGRAYSTDTQYF. CDR3 coding DNA: TGCAGCGTTGGGCGGGCCTATAGCACAGATACGCAGTATTTT.

V gene TRBV7-3 combines with J gene TRBJ2-3; D remains ambiguous. This CDR3 contains 13 residues. V gave up 3 bases and J gave up 6 bases, with 10 bases separating them. CDR1 and CDR2 from the germline V gene are SGHTA and FQGTGA. The CDR3 sequence: CASSFLAGDTQYF. For the CDR3, the DNA is TGTGCCAGCAGCTTTCTGGCTGGGGATACGCAGTATTTT.

The chain employs TRBV27 and TRBJ2-2; D could derive from TRBD1 or TRBD2 (5 bases each). The CDR3 totals 14 residues. CDR1 and CDR2 from the germline V gene are MNHEY and SMNVEV (reference sequence). Trimming removed 3 bases from V and 7 bases from J, with 12 bases in between. The CDR3 loop reads CASSLLGAGGELFF. The CDR3 bases are TGTGCCAGCAGTTTGTTAGGGGCGGGCGGGGAGCTGTTTTTT.

This chain connects TRBV7-9 to TRBJ2-1, with TRBD1 identical over 9 bases. This CDR3 has 16 residues. V was clipped by 3 bases and J by 8 bases; unmatched bases: 11. The germline gives CDR1 SEHNR, CDR2 FQNEAQ (reference sequence). The CDR3 is CASSFTGTGLGDEQFF. CDR3 sequence (DNA): TGTGCCAGCAGCTTTACCGGGACAGGGCTCGGGGATGAGCAGTTCTTC.

V and J are TRBV2 and TRBJ2-2, with D perhaps TRBD2 (7 bases). CDR3 length equals 15 residues. Looked up from germline, CDR1 is SNHLY and CDR2 is FYNNEI. Trimming cost V 8 bases and J 0 bases, with 13 bases left between them. CDR3 region: CASATGTTNTGELFF. CDR3 in DNA: TGTGCCAGCGCTACAGGGACTACGAACACCGGGGAGCTGTTTTTT.

V usage is TRBV13 and J usage is TRBJ2-3, with a tentative D call TRBD1 (6 bases). Trimming shortened V by 2 bases and J by 7 bases, and 10 bases separated the two germline ends. This CDR3 is 13 amino acids long. Germline V CDR1 and CDR2: PRHDT, FYEKMQ (reference sequence). CDR3 amino acids: CASSLTTGNTQYF. The CDR3 coding sequence is TGTGCCAGCAGCTTAACCACAGGGAATACGCAGTATTTT.

This clone occurred once. The chain links TRBV4-1 to TRBJ1-1; a weak D match, TRBD1 (5 bases). From germline, CDR1 is MGHRA and CDR2 YSYEKL. This CDR3 comprises 15 residues. Trimming stripped 4 bases from V and 8 bases from J, with 20 bases between. CDR3 amino acids: CASSPRETEPREAFF. The CDR3 DNA sequence: TGCGCCAGCAGCCCTCGAGAGACAGAACCCCGAGAAGCTTTCTTT.

V gene TRBV10-2 combines with J gene TRBJ2-1; D may match TRBD1 or TRBD2 (6 bases each). The CDR3 runs 20 residues. Trimming stripped 6 bases from V and 0 bases from J, with 27 bases between. The germline V gene has CDR1 WSHSY and CDR2 SAAADI. For the CDR3, the DNA is TGCGCCAGCAGCCAACCCCGGGACAACAAGCGGGTGAGCTCCTACAATGAGCAGTTCTTC. It encodes CASSQPRDNKRVSSYNEQFF.